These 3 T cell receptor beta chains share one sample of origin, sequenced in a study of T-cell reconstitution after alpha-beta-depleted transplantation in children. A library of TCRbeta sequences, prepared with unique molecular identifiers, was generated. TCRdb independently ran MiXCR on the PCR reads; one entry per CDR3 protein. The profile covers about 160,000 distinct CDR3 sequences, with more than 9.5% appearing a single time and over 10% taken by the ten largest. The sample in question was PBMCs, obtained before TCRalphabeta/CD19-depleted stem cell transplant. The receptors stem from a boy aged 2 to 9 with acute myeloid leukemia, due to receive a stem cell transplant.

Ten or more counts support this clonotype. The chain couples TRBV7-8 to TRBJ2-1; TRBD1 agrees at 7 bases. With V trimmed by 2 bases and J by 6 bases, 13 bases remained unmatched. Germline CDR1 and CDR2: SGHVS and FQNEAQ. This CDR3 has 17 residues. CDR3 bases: TGTGCCAGCAGCTTACCTTCGGGACAGTGGATCGGCAATGAGCAGTTCTTC. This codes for CASSLPSGQWIGNEQFF.

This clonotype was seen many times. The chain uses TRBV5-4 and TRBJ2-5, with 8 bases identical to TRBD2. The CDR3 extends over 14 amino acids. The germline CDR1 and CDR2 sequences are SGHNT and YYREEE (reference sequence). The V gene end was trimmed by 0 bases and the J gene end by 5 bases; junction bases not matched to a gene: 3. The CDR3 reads CASSLDGREETQYF. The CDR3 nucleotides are TGTGCCAGCAGCTTGGACGGGAGGGAGGAGACCCAGTACTTC.

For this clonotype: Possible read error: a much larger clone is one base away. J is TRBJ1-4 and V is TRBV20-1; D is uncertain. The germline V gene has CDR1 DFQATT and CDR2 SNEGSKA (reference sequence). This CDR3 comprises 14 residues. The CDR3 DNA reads TGCAGTGCTAGAGATTCCGGGTCTGATGAAAAACTGCTTTTT. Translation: CSARDSGSDEKLLF.